The clone carrying this TCR beta chain was seen just once. This entry is derived from a study of blood T cell repertoires in COVID-19. About the study: The samples span acute and convalescent COVID-19 from the United States, Italy and Spain.

In germline, CDR1 is WNHNN, CDR2 SYGVQD (reference sequence). Trimming removed 4 bases from V and 10 bases from J, with 10 bases in between. This CDR3 region has 12 residues. Clones were sequenced by immunoSEQ multiplex PCR, and TCRdb holds only the in-frame ones, with some missing. The table shows a few hundred thousand clones, with more than 80% occurring only once. The Seattle site enrolled patients during active infection and followed them longitudinally. This clonotype was sampled from a woman aged 45-59 years with COVID-19, enrolled during active disease. The sequencing input was peripheral blood. The V gene is TRBV10-1, the J gene TRBJ1-4; maybe TRBD1 (5 bases). Written as DNA, the CDR3 is TGCGCCAGCAGTGGCCAGGGCGGAAAACTGTTTTTT. Protein: CASSGQGGKLFF.